This is a list of T cell receptor beta chains from one sample in a study of Tregs in tolerant kidney transplant recipients. TCRdb's copy holds only in-frame clones and misses some; the assay was immunoSEQ multiplex PCR. Of around 230,000 clones listed, approximately 83% are singletons. The sequenced sample consisted of CD4+ T cells from blood. These receptors originate from a human donor in good health. CDR3s include the opening cysteine and the closing phenylalanine or tryptophan. D genes are given only for firm matches. Size is stated for part of the rows, as once, few or many counts, or as a class when the clone is expanded.

d_call,clone_size,j_call,v_call,cdr3_nt,cdr3_aa
.,few,TRBJ1-1,TRBV10-3,TGTGCCATCAGTAATCAGGACTACACTGAAGCTTTCTTT,CAISNQDYTEAFF
.,.,TRBJ2-6,TRBV4-1,TGCGCCAGCAGCCAAGGGGGCAGGGGAAGATCTGGGGCCAACGTCCTGACTTTC,CASSQGGRGRSGANVLTF
TRBD2,.,TRBJ2-7,TRBV14,TGTGCCAGCAGCCAAGAACTAGCGGGTTCGGGGCAGTACTTC,CASSQELAGSGQYF
.,.,TRBJ2-1,TRBV6-5,TGTGCCAGCAGTTACGACAGCTACAATGAGCAGTTCTTC,CASSYDSYNEQFF
.,.,TRBJ2-3,TRBV5-1,TGCGCCAGCAGCTTGGGGACTAGCACAGATACGCAGTATTTT,CASSLGTSTDTQYF
.,few,TRBJ1-5,TRBV7-2,TGTGCCAGCAGCTCCCGGGTGAATCAGCCCCAGCATTTT,CASSSRVNQPQHF
TRBD2,.,TRBJ2-2,TRBV5-1,TGCGCCAGCAGCTCACCAGGACTAGCGGGAGGAACCGGGGAGCTGTTTTTT,CASSSPGLAGGTGELFF
.,.,TRBJ2-7,TRBV5-1,TGCGCCAGCAGCTTGCTAGGGTCCGGGTACGAGCAGTACTTC,CASSLLGSGYEQYF
.,few,TRBJ2-7,TRBV6-1,TGTGCCAGCAGTGAATCTCTTACCGGGCCCCCCTACGAGCAGTACTTC,CASSESLTGPPYEQYF
.,.,TRBJ1-1,TRBV2,TGTGCCAGCAACCCACAGCCGAACACTGAAGCTTTCTTT,CASNPQPNTEAFF
.,.,TRBJ1-4,TRBV5-1,TGCGCCAGCAGCTTGGGACAATATAATGAAAAACTGTTTTTT,CASSLGQYNEKLFF
TRBD1,.,TRBJ2-7,TRBV27,TGTGCCAGCAGGCCGGGACAGGAACCTTCCTACGAGCAGTACTTC,CASRPGQEPSYEQYF
TRBD1,.,TRBJ2-7,TRBV5-1,TGCGCCAGCAGCCCGAGACAGGGAAAATCCTACGAGCAGTACTTC,CASSPRQGKSYEQYF
.,once,TRBJ2-2,TRBV10-3,TGTGCCATCAGTGAGTCGGCCGGGGAGCTGTTTTTT,CAISESAGELFF
TRBD1,.,TRBJ2-6,TRBV20-1,TGCAGTGTTAGGGACAGGGGCGTCCTGACTTTC,CSVRDRGVLTF
.,.,TRBJ1-6,TRBV18,TGTGCCAGCTCACCAAGCCAGGGTCCAAATTCACCCCTCCACTTT,CASSPSQGPNSPLHF
.,.,TRBJ2-1,TRBV11-3,TGTGCCAGCAGCCTCGGTGGCTCCTACAATGAGCAGTTCTTC,CASSLGGSYNEQFF
TRBD2,.,TRBJ2-7,TRBV5-1,TGCGCCAGCAGCGTCATTAGCGGGGTGGGGTCCTACGAGCAGTACTTC,CASSVISGVGSYEQYF
.,once,TRBJ2-7,TRBV7-6,TGTGCCAGCAGCTTAGCCCCGGACACCTCCTACGAGCAGTACTTC,CASSLAPDTSYEQYF
.,.,TRBJ2-7,TRBV28,TGTGCCAGCAGCGCCGGGCCGACCTACGAGCAGTACTTC,CASSAGPTYEQYF
.,.,TRBJ2-5,TRBV11-2,TGTGCCAGCAGCTTAGATAGGTGGTCGACCCAGTACTTC,CASSLDRWSTQYF
.,.,TRBJ1-3,TRBV25-1,TGTGCCAGCAGTGAACCCGGGGTCCTCTCTGGAAACACCATATATTTT,CASSEPGVLSGNTIYF
.,.,TRBJ2-5,TRBV2,TGTGCCAGCTCCCCTGTAGTGCAGTCCCAGTACTTC,CASSPVVQSQYF